The clone carrying this T cell receptor beta chain has just a few counts. Antigen: not known. TCRdb analysed the 5' RACE reads with MiXCR anew, one entry per CDR3 protein. There are about 500,000 distinct CDR3 sequences in the sample; more than 9.5% occur only once, and approximately 7% lies in the top ten. The data are from a study of CD8 T cells in ankylosing spondylitis. General observations from the study: Significant enrichment of disease-linked clones was reportedly seen in matched ankylosing spondylitis synovial fluid. There was a TCR beta motif, made of several highly homologous variants, that appeared characteristic of ankylosing spondylitis blood. Peripheral blood samples showed relatively rare disease-linked clones, and these clones were CD8+.

CDR3 length equals 15 residues. Germline loops: CDR1 GTSNPN, CDR2 SVGIG (reference sequence). V was clipped by 0 bases and J by 8 bases; unmatched bases: 8. The sample consisted of blood, either unsorted or a sorted T cell fraction (not recorded which). The receptor's source is a male donor with ankylosing spondylitis. The gene calls are TRBV30 and TRBJ2-1, with 9 bases matching TRBD2. The CDR3 sequence is CAWSVWLAGKYEQFF. CDR3 sequence (DNA): TGTGCCTGGAGTGTGTGGCTAGCGGGAAAATATGAGCAGTTCTTC.